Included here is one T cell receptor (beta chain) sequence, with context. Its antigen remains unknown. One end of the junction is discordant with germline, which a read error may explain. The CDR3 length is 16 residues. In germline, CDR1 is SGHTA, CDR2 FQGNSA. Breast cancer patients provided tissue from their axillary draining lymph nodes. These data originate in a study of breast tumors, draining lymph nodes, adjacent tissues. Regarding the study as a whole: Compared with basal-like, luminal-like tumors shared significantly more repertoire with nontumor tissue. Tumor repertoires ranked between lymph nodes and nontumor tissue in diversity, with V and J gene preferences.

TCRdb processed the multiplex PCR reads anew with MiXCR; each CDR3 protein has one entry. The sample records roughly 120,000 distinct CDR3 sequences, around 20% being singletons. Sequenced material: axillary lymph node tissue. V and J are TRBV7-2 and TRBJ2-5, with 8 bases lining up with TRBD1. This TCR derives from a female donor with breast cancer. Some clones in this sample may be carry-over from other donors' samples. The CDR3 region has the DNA TGTGCCAGTAGTCCCCGGACAGGGTTCTCAAAAGAGGCCCAGTACTTC. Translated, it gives CASSPRTGFSKEAQYF.